This paragraph reports one T cell receptor (beta chain). The data were taken from a study of response to subunit inactivated influenza vaccine. The CDR3 is 17 amino acids. Germline V gives CDR1 SGHVS, CDR2 FNYEAQ. V dropped 8 bases and J dropped 1 base, with 18 bases sitting between them. TCRdb processed the RT-PCR reads anew with MiXCR; each CDR3 protein has one entry. The sample lists 560,000 or so distinct CDR3 sequences, approximately 7.6% occurring once. The sequence was obtained from a man between 50 and 75 years old who received an inactivated influenza vaccine. The rearrangement links TRBV7-6 to TRBJ2-6; TRBD1 is a possible D gene (6 bases). The specimen was PBMCs from blood, collected approximately 25 months after vaccination. CDR3 amino acids: CASHHSIQGSGANVLTF. The CDR3, as DNA: TGTGCCAGCCACCATAGTATACAGGGATCTGGGGCCAACGTCCTGACTTTC. Combining the CDR3 with reference TRBV7-6 and TRBJ2-6 gives the whole variable domain GAGVSQSPRYKVTKRGQDVALRCDPISGHVSLYWYRQALGQGPEFLTYFNYEAQQDKSGLPNDRFSAERPEGSISTLTIQRTEQRDSAMYRCASHHSIQGSGANVLTFGAGSRLTVL.